This T cell receptor (beta chain) was identified in a study of radiation and T cells in renal cell carcinoma. Germline CDR1 and CDR2: SNHLY and FYNNEI. V was clipped by 7 bases and J by 1 base, with 20 bases between them. The CDR3 is made up of 17 amino acids. As to treatment: treatment-naive control, cytoreductive nephrectomy. Treatment-naive patients without radiation supplied the control tumors at nephrectomy. Controls included several female and 11 to 12 male donors, resected 2011 to 2014. Measured with immunoSEQ multiplex PCR; TCRdb has only the in-frame clones, and not every one. The sample yields 18,000 or so clones, approximately 59% seen once. Findings of the study overall: Top 100 clonotypes averaged around 50% in irradiated versus roughly 43% in nephrectomy-only tumors. Irradiated tumors held more dominant CDR3 motifs than control tumors.

Notes on this clone: The target antigen is unknown.

The TCR was taken from a man aged 45-65 years with renal cell carcinoma. The chain uses TRBV2 and TRBJ2-1, with a weak D call TRBD1 (6 bases). This sample comprised tumor tissue, obtained from a patient whose treatment was nephrectomy without radiotherapy. The CDR3 DNA reads TGTGCCAGCACCGATTCGACAGGCCTCCTTTCCTACAATGAGCAGTTCTTC. Its protein product is CASTDSTGLLSYNEQFF.